Below, 3 T cell receptor beta chains from the same sample are listed, as sequenced in a study of metastatic and nonmetastatic thyroid tumors. TCRdb ran MiXCR on the PCR reads. The table shows 25,000 to 30,000 clones, with 23% occurring only once. Patients had received no treatment of any kind before thyroid surgery. Sequencing was performed on blood. All receptors derive from a female donor with papillary thyroid cancer or a benign thyroid nodule (not recorded which). Some clones in this sample may be carry-over from other donors' samples.

The V and J genes are TRBV20-1 and TRBJ2-3, with 8 bases fitting TRBD1. With 0 bases clipped from V and 4 bases from J, the junction kept 12 bases outside the gene matches. This CDR3 contains 17 residues. CDR1 and CDR2 (germline): DFQATT, SNEGSKA (reference sequence). The CDR3 bases are TGCAGTGCTAGAGATATAGACCGGGACAGGAGTCCAGATACGCAGTATTTT. It is translated as CSARDIDRDRSPDTQYF.

This clone is labeled as medium-sized. The J gene is TRBJ1-6, the V gene TRBV6-1; D is uncertain. Looked up from germline, CDR1 is MNHNS and CDR2 is SASEGT. V gave up 6 bases and J gave up 3 bases, with 12 bases separating them. The CDR3 contains 15 residues. The CDR3 protein is CASRAPGIYNSPLHF. CDR3 nucleotides: TGTGCCAGCAGAGCCCCGGGGATCTATAATTCACCCCTCCACTTT.

This clone was counted many times. The chain carries TRBV30 and TRBJ2-2, with 10 bases aligning to TRBD1. V was clipped by 8 bases and J by 6 bases; unmatched bases: 9. Germline-derived CDR1 and CDR2 are GTSNPN and SVGIG (reference sequence). The CDR3 sequence is 14 residues long. The CDR3 nucleotides read TGTGCCGCCCCCGGGACAGGGGATGCCGGGGAGCTGTTTTTT. Its translation is CAAPGTGDAGELFF.